This T cell receptor (beta chain) is from a study of cytomegalovirus exposure and HLA in healthy donors. Study-level information: Among roughly 190 million T cells, an earlier analysis found 95 million to 140 million unique TCR beta sequences.

The CDR3 runs 16 residues. Germline CDR1 is KGHSH and CDR2 is LQKENI. Losses at the gene ends were 1 base for V and 6 bases for J; bases not matched to a gene: 12. Of note for this clone: Its specificity is not known.

In the PCR, 60 Vbeta and 13 Jbeta primers were used. Repertoires were generated with immunoSEQ multiplex PCR, while TCRdb's copy carries only in-frame clones and drops some. The sample yields 180,000 or so clones, 80% seen once. The study's findings and limits: Researchers had no immune exposure information except CMV serostatus available. In an earlier analysis, about 87% or about 30%: the productive usage of most TCR beta V segments.

Sequencing input: PBMCs. The receptor's source is a girl aged 5-17 years in good health and CMV-seropositive. The chain uses TRBV18 and TRBJ2-7, with TRBD2 matching 7 bases. The CDR3 DNA reads as TGTGCCAGCTCACCACTCGACCCTACGGGGGGAGGCGAGCAGTACTTC. Protein sequence: CASSPLDPTGGGEQYF. The full variable domain, in which reference TRBV18 and TRBJ2-7 provide the parts outside the CDR3, is NAGVMQNPRHLVRRRGQEARLRCSPMKGHSHVYWYRQLPEEGLKFMVYLQKENIIDESGMPKERFSAEFPKEGPSILRIQQVVRGDSAAYFCASSPLDPTGGGEQYFGPGTRLTVT.